This T cell receptor beta chain was identified during a study of shared clonotypes between healthy human individuals. The table came from immunoSEQ multiplex PCR; TCRdb's copy has only in-frame clones and leaves some out. The sample has approximately 1.5 million clones; 98% to 99% are singletons. This CDR3 has 15 amino acids. The J segment lost 0 bases and the V segment lost 4 bases, leaving 3 bases of the junction unmatched. The germline V gene has CDR1 SGDLS and CDR2 YYNGEE. The chain has TRBV9 and TRBJ2-1; TRBD1 matches 8 bases. The clonotype comes from a man aged 30 to 39 in good health. Sequenced material: naive CD4+ T cells sorted from blood. Subset defined: CD45RA+ positively selected. The CDR3: CASSQDRGSYNEQFF. The DNA for the CDR3 is TGTGCCAGCAGCCAAGACAGGGGCTCCTACAATGAGCAGTTCTTC.